The present T cell receptor beta chain was sequenced within a study of identical twins. Study-wide points: Low generation probability was overrepresented in out-of-frame alpha sequences shared by twins. Conclusions relied on cross-sectional statistical analysis, not following the same donors. Beta out-of-frame twin sharing showed a weaker excess.

Unique molecular identifiers were present on cDNA, and template switching added a universal primer site. A single record per CDR3 protein comes from TCRdb applying MiXCR to the 5' RACE reads. The top ten hold roughly 3.7% of the sample, which has some 250,000 distinct CDR3 sequences, roughly 13% seen once. This clonotype was counted only a few times. Its cognate antigen is unknown. This CDR3 spans 19 amino acids. In germline, CDR1 is LGHNA, CDR2 YSLEER. V dropped 1 base and J dropped 0; count of bases not matched to a gene: 8. These data were also filed under a second study, of yellow fever vaccine responses in identical twins.

The chain has TRBV4-3 and TRBJ2-1; 11 nucleotides agree with TRBD2. Sequencing input: memory (CD45RO+) T cells sorted from blood. The clonotype was recovered from a woman younger than 35 in good health. CDR3 loop: CASSQVLGLAASSYNEQFF. The CDR3 nucleotides read TGCGCCAGCAGCCAAGTTCTGGGACTAGCGGCTAGCTCCTACAATGAGCAGTTCTTC.